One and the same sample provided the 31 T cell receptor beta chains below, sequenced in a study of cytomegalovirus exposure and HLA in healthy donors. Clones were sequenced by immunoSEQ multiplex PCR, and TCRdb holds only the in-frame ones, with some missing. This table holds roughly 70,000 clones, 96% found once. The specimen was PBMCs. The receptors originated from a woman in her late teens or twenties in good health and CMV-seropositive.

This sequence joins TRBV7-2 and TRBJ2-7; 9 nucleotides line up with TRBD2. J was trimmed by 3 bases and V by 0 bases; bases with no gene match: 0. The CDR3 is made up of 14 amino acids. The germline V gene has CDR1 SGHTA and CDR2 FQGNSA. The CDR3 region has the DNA TGTGCCAGCAGCTTAGCAGCGGGGGGCTACGAGCAGTACTTC. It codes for CASSLAAGGYEQYF.

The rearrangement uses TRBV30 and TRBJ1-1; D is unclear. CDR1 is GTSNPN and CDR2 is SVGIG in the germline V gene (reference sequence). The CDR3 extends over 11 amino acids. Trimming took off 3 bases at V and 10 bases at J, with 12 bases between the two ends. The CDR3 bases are TGTGCCTGGAGCGAGGTAGAGGGAGCTTTCTTT. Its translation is CAWSEVEGAFF.

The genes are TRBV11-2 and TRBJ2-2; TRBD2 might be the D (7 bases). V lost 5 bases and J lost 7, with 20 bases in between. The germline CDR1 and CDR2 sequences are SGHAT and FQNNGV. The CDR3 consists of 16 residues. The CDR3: CASSPSRGAASGELFF. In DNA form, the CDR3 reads TGTGCCAGCAGCCCTAGTCGGGGGGCGGCGAGCGGGGAGCTGTTTTTT.

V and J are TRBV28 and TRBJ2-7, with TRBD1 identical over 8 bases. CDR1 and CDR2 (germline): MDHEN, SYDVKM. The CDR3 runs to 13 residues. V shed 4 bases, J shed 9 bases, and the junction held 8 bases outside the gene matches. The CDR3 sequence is CASSSGQGGPQYF. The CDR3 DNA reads TGTGCCAGCAGTTCCGGACAGGGCGGACCGCAGTACTTC. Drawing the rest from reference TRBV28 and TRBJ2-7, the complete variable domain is DVKVTQSSRYLVKRTGEKVFLECVQDMDHENMFWYRQDPGLGLRLIYFSYDVKMKEKGDIPEGYSVSREKKERFSLILESASTNQTSMYLCASSSGQGGPQYFGPGTRLTVT.

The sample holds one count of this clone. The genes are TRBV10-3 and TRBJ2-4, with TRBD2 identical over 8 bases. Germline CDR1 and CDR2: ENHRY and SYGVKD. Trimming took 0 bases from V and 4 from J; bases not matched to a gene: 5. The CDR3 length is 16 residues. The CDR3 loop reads CAISESQTSVKNIQYF. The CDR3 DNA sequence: TGTGCCATCAGTGAGTCCCAGACTAGCGTTAAAAACATTCAGTACTTC.

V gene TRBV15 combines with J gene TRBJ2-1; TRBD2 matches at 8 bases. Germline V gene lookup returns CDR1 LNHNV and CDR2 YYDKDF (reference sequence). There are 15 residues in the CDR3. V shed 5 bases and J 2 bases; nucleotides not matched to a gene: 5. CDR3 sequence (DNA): TGTGCCACCAGCGGGCCGACTAGCGCCTACAATGAGCAGTTCTTC. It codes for CATSGPTSAYNEQFF.

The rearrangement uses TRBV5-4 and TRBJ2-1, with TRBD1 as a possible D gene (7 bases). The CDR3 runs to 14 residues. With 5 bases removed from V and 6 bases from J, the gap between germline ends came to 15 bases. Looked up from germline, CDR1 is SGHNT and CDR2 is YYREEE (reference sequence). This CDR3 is CASSQGGKGNEQFF. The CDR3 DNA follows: TGTGCCAGCAGTCAGGGGGGCAAAGGCAATGAGCAGTTCTTC.

The DNA of the CDR3 is TGTGCCAGCAGCTTAGTTGGGGGGGGCGATACCGGGGAGCTGTTTTTT. It encodes CASSLVGGGDTGELFF. The chain combines TRBV7-3 with TRBJ2-2; weak D call: TRBD2 (7 bases). With 2 bases removed from V and 5 bases from J, the gap between germline ends came to 15 bases. Germline values: CDR1 SGHTA, CDR2 FQGTGA. The CDR3 consists of 16 residues.

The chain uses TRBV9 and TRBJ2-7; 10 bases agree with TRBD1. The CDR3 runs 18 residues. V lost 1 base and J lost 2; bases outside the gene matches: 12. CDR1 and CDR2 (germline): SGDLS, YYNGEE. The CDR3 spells CASSVSPTPGQGPYEQYF. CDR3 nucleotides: TGTGCCAGCAGCGTATCTCCAACGCCGGGACAGGGGCCCTACGAGCAGTACTTC.

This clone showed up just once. The DNA of the CDR3 is TGCGCCAGCAGCCAGGATAAACTAGCAGAGACCCAGTACTTC. This codes for CASSQDKLAETQYF. The rearrangement links TRBV4-3 to TRBJ2-5, with D possibly TRBD2 on 6 matching bases. Between the trimmed V and J ends, which lost 3 bases and 4 bases, there was a span of 12 bases. The CDR3 has 14 amino acids. The germline gives CDR1 LGHNA, CDR2 YSLEER.

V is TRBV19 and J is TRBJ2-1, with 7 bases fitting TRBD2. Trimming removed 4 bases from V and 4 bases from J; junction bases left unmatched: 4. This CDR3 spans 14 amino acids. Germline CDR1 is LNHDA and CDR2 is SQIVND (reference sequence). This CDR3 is CASSSGSGYNEQFF. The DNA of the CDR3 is TGTGCCAGTAGTAGCGGGAGTGGGTACAATGAGCAGTTCTTC.

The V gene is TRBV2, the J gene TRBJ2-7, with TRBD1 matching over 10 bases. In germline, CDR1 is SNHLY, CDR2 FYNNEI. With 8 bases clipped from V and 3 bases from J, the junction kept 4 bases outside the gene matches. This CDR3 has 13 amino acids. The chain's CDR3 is CASGGTGDYEQYF. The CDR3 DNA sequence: TGTGCCAGCGGCGGGACAGGGGACTACGAGCAGTACTTC.

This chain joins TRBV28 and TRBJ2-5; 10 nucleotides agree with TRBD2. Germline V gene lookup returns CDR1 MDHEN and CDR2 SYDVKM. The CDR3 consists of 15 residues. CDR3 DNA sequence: TGTGCTAGTCCCCCTAGCGGGAGAGGGTCAGAGACCCAGTACTTC. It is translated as CASPPSGRGSETQYF.

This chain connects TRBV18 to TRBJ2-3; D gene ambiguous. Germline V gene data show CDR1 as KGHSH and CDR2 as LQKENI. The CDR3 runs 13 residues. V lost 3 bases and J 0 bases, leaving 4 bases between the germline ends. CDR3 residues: CASSPTSTDTQYF. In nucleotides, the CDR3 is TGTGCCAGCTCACCGACTAGCACAGATACGCAGTATTTT. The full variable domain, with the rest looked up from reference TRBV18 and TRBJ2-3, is NAGVMQNPRHLVRRRGQEARLRCSPMKGHSHVYWYRQLPEEGLKFMVYLQKENIIDESGMPKERFSAEFPKEGPSILRIQQVVRGDSAAYFCASSPTSTDTQYFGPGTRLTVL.

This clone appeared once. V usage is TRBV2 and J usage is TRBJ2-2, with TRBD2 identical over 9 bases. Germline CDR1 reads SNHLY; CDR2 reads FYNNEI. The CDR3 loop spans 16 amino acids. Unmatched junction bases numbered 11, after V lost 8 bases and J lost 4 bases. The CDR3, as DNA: TGTGCCAGCCGAGTTGCGGGAGGGCCGAGCACCGGGGAGCTGTTTTTT. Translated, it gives CASRVAGGPSTGELFF.

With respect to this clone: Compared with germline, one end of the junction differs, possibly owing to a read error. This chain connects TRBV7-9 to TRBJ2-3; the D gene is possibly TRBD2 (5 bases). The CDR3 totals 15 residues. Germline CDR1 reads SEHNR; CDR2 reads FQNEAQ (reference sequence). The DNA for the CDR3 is TGTGCCAGCGGCTTTTACGGGGAGTTTACAGATACGCAGTATTTT. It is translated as CASGFYGEFTDTQYF.

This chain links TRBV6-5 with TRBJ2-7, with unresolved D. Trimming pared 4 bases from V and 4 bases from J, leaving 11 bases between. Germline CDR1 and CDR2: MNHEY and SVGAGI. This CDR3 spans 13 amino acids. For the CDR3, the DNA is TGTGCCAGCAGTTCGGTCGGGTGGTACGAGCAGTACTTC. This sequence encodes CASSSVGWYEQYF.

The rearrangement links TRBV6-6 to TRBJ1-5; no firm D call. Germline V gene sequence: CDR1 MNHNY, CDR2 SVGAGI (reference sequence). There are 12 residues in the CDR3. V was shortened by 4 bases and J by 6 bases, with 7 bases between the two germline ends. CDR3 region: CASSLLSQPQHF. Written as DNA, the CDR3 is TGTGCCAGCAGTTTGTTGAGTCAGCCCCAGCATTTT.

CDR3 residues: CASVEGQGFNEQYF. CDR3 coding DNA: TGTGCCAGCGTAGAAGGACAGGGTTTCAACGAGCAGTACTTC. This rearrangement joins TRBV11-3 to TRBJ2-7; TRBD1 matches at 8 bases. CDR1 and CDR2 from the germline V gene are SGHNT and YENEEA. With 8 bases clipped from V and 5 bases from J, the junction kept 11 bases outside the gene matches. CDR3 size: 14 residues.

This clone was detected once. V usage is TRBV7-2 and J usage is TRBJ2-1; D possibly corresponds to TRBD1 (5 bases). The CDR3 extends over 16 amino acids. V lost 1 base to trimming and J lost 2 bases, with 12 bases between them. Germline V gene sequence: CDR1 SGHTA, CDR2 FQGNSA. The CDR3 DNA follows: TGTGCCAGCAGCTTAGTTCAGGGCCCACCCTACAATGAGCAGTTCTTC. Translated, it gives CASSLVQGPPYNEQFF.

CDR3 nucleotide sequence: TGCAGCGTTGAACTCGCGAAATATGGCTACACCTTC. It encodes CSVELAKYGYTF. The V and J genes are TRBV29-1 and TRBJ1-2; D is unclear. CDR1 is SQVTM, CDR2 ANQGSEA, per germline. Trimming shortened V by 2 bases and J by 5 bases, and 9 bases separated the two germline ends. This CDR3 is built from 12 residues. Supplemented by reference TRBV29-1 and TRBJ1-2, the full variable domain reads SAVISQKPSRDICQRGTSLTIQCQVDSQVTMMFWYRQQPGQSLTLIATANQGSEATYESGFVIDKFPISRPNLTFSTLTVSNMSPEDSSIYLCSVELAKYGYTFGSGTRLTVV.

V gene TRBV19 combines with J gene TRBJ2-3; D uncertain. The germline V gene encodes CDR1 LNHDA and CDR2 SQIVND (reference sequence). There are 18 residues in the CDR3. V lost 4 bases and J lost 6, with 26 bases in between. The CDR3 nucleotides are TGTGCCAGTAGTACTCCCGATGTAATTGTTCGAGGCTTCGATACGCAGTATTTT. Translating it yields CASSTPDVIVRGFDTQYF.

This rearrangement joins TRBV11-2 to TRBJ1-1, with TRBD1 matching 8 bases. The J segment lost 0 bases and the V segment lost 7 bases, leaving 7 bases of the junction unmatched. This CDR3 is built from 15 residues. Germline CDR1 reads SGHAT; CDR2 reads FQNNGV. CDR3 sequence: CASNQIRGLNTEAFF. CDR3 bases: TGTGCCAGCAACCAAATCAGGGGGCTGAACACTGAAGCTTTCTTT.

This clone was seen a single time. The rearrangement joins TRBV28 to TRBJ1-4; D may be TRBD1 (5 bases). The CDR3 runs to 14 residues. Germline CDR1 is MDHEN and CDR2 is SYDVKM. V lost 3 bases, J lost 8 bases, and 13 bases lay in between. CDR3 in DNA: TGTGCCAGCAGTTTCGACACGGAGGGGGAAAAACTGTTTTTT. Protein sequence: CASSFDTEGEKLFF.

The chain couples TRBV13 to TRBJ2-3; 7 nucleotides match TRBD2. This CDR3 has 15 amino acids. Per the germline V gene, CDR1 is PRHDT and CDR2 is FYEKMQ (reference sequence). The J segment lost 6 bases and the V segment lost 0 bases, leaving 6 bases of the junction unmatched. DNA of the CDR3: TGTGCCAGCAGCTTAGGGCTAGGGAGGGCGGATACGCAGTATTTT. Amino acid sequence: CASSLGLGRADTQYF.

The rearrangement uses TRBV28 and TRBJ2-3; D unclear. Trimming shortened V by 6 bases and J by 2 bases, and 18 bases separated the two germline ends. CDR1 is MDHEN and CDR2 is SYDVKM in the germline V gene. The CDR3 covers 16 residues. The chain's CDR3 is CASSITSAQITDTQYF. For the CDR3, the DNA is TGTGCCAGCAGCATCACAAGCGCTCAGATCACAGATACGCAGTATTTT.

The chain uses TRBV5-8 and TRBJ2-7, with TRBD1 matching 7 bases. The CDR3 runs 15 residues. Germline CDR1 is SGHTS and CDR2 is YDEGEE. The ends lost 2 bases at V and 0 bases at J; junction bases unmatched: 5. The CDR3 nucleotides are TGTGCCAGCAGCTTTATGAGGGGGCGCTCCTACGAGCAGTACTTC. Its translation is CASSFMRGRSYEQYF.

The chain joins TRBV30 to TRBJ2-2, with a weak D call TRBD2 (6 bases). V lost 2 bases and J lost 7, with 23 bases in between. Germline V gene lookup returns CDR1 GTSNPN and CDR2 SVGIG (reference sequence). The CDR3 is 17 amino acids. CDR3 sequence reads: CAWSRYGTLLKGGELFF. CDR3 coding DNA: TGTGCCTGGAGTCGATATGGGACTCTTTTAAAGGGCGGGGAGCTGTTTTTT.

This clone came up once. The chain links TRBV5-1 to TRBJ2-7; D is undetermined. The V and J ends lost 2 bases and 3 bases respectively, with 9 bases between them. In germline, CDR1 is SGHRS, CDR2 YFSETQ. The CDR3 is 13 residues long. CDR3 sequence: CASSFNTNYEQYF. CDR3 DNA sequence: TGCGCCAGCAGCTTTAACACAAACTACGAGCAGTACTTC.

This CDR3 is CAISESLEQYF. CDR3 DNA sequence: TGTGCCATCAGTGAGTCTCTCGAGCAGTACTTC. This chain connects TRBV10-3 to TRBJ2-7; no clear D gene. The germline V and J ends were trimmed by 0 bases and 6 bases, with 3 bases remaining between them. Germline CDR1 and CDR2: ENHRY and SYGVKD. The CDR3 covers 11 residues.

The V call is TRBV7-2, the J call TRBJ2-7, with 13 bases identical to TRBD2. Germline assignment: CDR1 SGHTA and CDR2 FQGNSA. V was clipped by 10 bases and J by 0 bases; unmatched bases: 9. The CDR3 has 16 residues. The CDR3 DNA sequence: TGTGCCACCGGCGGGACTAGCGGGGACCCCTCCTACGAGCAGTACTTC. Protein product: CATGGTSGDPSYEQYF. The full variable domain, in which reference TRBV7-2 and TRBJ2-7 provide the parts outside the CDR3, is GAGVSQSPSNKVTEKGKDVELRCDPISGHTALYWYRQSLGQGLEFLIYFQGNSAPDKSGLPSDRFSAERTGGSVSTLTIQRTQQEDSAVYLCATGGTSGDPSYEQYFGPGTRLTVT.